These 32 T cell receptor beta chains were sequenced from one sample in a study of early stage breast cancer tumors. Some clones are missing from TCRdb's copy, which holds only in-frame ones; the method was immunoSEQ multiplex PCR. The table includes more than 65,000 clones, less than 90% detected once. Sample: blood. The origin of the receptors is a person aged 40-50 years with breast cancer.

This chain uses TRBV20-1 with TRBJ1-1; D remains unclear. Between the trimmed V and J ends, which lost 6 bases and 1 base, there was a span of 6 bases. The length of the CDR3 is 11 residues. CDR1 and CDR2 (germline): DFQATT, SNEGSKA (reference sequence). CDR3 coding DNA: TGCAGTGCATACCGGAACACTGAAGCTTTCTTT. Translating it yields CSAYRNTEAFF.

This chain joins TRBV28 and TRBJ2-5; weak D call: TRBD1 (5 bases). The length of the CDR3 is 14 residues. CDR1 and CDR2 (germline): MDHEN, SYDVKM. V was trimmed by 7 bases and J by 4 bases, leaving 16 bases between them. In DNA, the CDR3 is TGTGCCAGCAAAACTCAGGGTCGTGGAGAGACCCAGTACTTC. Amino acids: CASKTQGRGETQYF.

The V gene is TRBV27, the J gene TRBJ2-7, with D perhaps given as TRBD1 or TRBD2 (5 bases each). Trimming shortened V by 4 bases and J by 3 bases, and 16 bases separated the two germline ends. CDR1 MNHEY and CDR2 SMNVEV come from the germline V gene (reference sequence). CDR3 length: 15 residues. CDR3 DNA: TGTGCCAGCAGTTCCCCCGGACAAGGACTCTACGAGCAGTACTTC. Translation: CASSSPGQGLYEQYF.

The CDR3 protein is CASGSELNTEAFF. The CDR3 DNA reads TGTGCTAGTGGTTCAGAGTTGAACACTGAAGCTTTCTTT. This chain uses TRBV12-5 with TRBJ1-1; no firm D call. V lost 4 bases, J lost 0 bases, and 6 bases lay in between. The CDR3 totals 13 residues. Looked up from germline, CDR1 is LGHNT and CDR2 is FRNRAP. The full variable domain, completed using reference TRBV12-5 and TRBJ1-1, is DARVTQTPRHKVTEMGQEVTMRCQPILGHNTVFWYRQTMMQGLELLAYFRNRAPLDDSGMPKDRFSAEMPDATLATLKIQPSEPRDSAVYFCASGSELNTEAFFGQGTRLTVV.

The rearrangement joins TRBV10-2 to TRBJ1-2, with D tentatively TRBD1 (5 bases). The CDR3 is 13 residues long. V was pared by 0 bases and J by 7 bases, with 9 bases between. CDR1 is WSHSY, CDR2 SAAADI, per germline. The CDR3, as DNA: TGCGCCAGCAGTGAGTCGAGGGGAGCTGGCTACACCTTC. It codes for CASSESRGAGYTF.

This CDR3 reads CASSPTSGRTYEQYF. The CDR3 nucleotides read TGTGCCAGCAGCCCTACTAGCGGGAGGACCTACGAGCAGTACTTC. This sequence joins TRBV14 and TRBJ2-7, with TRBD2 matching 12 bases. The CDR3 totals 15 residues. Germline lookup yields CDR1 SGHDN and CDR2 FVKESK. The V and J ends lost 4 bases and 2 bases, in that order; junction bases with no gene match: 3.

This chain links TRBV2 with TRBJ2-4; 10 positions match TRBD1. Germline values: CDR1 SNHLY, CDR2 FYNNEI. V lost 6 bases and J lost 0; bases outside the gene matches: 14. The CDR3 contains 19 residues. The CDR3 DNA sequence: TGTGCCAGCAGCGAGACGGGACAGGGGATCAAACTAGCCAAAAACATTCAGTACTTC. This encodes CASSETGQGIKLAKNIQYF. Full variable domain (rest looked up from reference TRBV2 and TRBJ2-4): EPEVTQTPSHQVTQMGQEVILRCVPISNHLYFYWYRQILGQKVEFLVSFYNNEISEKSEIFDDQFSVERPDGSNFTLKIRSTKLEDSAMYFCASSETGQGIKLAKNIQYFGAGTRLSVL.

This clone appeared a few times. The chain couples TRBV10-3 to TRBJ2-7; possible D gene TRBD1, 5 bases. The CDR3 sequence is 15 residues long. V gave up 0 bases and J gave up 7 bases, with 16 bases separating them. Germline values: CDR1 ENHRY, CDR2 SYGVKD. The DNA for the CDR3 is TGTGCCATCAGTGAGTCCTACGACAGTTCTTTGGAGCAGTACTTC. Amino acids: CAISESYDSSLEQYF.

In this sample, this clone turned up once. V gene TRBV6-6 combines with J gene TRBJ2-5; perhaps TRBD1 as D (6 bases). The CDR3 has 12 residues. Per the germline V gene, CDR1 is MNHNY and CDR2 is SVGAGI (reference sequence). V lost 5 bases and J 6 bases, leaving 10 bases between the germline ends. Here the CDR3 reads CASSNREKTQYF. CDR3 DNA: TGTGCCAGCAGTAACAGGGAGAAGACCCAGTACTTC.

This clone occurred a few times. The chain has TRBV28 and TRBJ2-5, with TRBD1 matching over 10 bases. Trimming took 5 bases from V and 3 from J; bases not matched to a gene: 3. The CDR3 spans 14 residues. Germline V gene sequence: CDR1 MDHEN, CDR2 SYDVKM. CDR3 protein: CASSPGTGEETQYF. In DNA form, the CDR3 reads TGTGCCAGCAGTCCCGGGACAGGGGAAGAGACCCAGTACTTC.

The chain is built from TRBV6-5 and TRBJ2-1; possible D gene TRBD2, 6 bases. Germline assignment: CDR1 MNHEY and CDR2 SVGAGI. This CDR3 spans 16 amino acids. Trimming removed 0 bases from V and 8 bases from J, with 17 bases in between. CDR3 coding DNA: TGTGCCAGCAGTTACTCGAGCGGGTCCTCCCCCCATGAGCAGTTCTTC. This sequence encodes CASSYSSGSSPHEQFF.

This chain connects TRBV6-1 to TRBJ1-2; D remains ambiguous. Germline assignment: CDR1 MNHNS and CDR2 SASEGT. Deletions cut 3 bases from V and 7 bases from J, with 12 bases between. The CDR3 covers 13 residues. CDR3 loop: CASSDGPLGGYTF. The DNA for the CDR3 is TGTGCCAGCAGTGATGGCCCTCTCGGTGGCTACACCTTC.

V usage is TRBV20-1 and J usage is TRBJ2-7; D ambiguous. CDR3 length: 11 residues. Trimming removed 0 bases from V and 4 bases from J, with 4 bases in between. Germline V gene lookup returns CDR1 DFQATT and CDR2 SNEGSKA (reference sequence). The CDR3 loop is CSARDQYEQYF. The CDR3 DNA reads as TGCAGTGCTAGAGATCAATACGAGCAGTACTTC.

The chain joins TRBV28 to TRBJ1-5; possible D gene TRBD1, 6 bases. Looked up from germline, CDR1 is MDHEN and CDR2 is SYDVKM. The CDR3 consists of 18 residues. V was shortened by 1 base and J by 4 bases, with 20 bases between the two germline ends. CDR3: CASSLLGGSGTLNQPQHF. DNA for the CDR3: TGTGCCAGCAGTTTATTAGGAGGATCCGGGACATTAAATCAGCCCCAGCATTTT. The full variable domain, rest sourced from reference TRBV28 and TRBJ1-5, is DVKVTQSSRYLVKRTGEKVFLECVQDMDHENMFWYRQDPGLGLRLIYFSYDVKMKEKGDIPEGYSVSREKKERFSLILESASTNQTSMYLCASSLLGGSGTLNQPQHFGDGTRLSIL.

The chain has TRBV5-4 and TRBJ1-1; D is possibly TRBD1 (5 bases). The CDR3 totals 14 residues. CDR1 is SGHNT, CDR2 YYREEE, per germline (reference sequence). The germline V and J ends were trimmed by 4 bases and 2 bases, with 12 bases remaining between them. The CDR3 DNA is TGTGCCAGCAGCCAAGGGACGGCCAACACTGAAGCTTTCTTT. As protein: CASSQGTANTEAFF.

This sequence joins TRBV19 and TRBJ2-7, with D perhaps TRBD2 (6 bases). The length of the CDR3 is 17 residues. With 6 bases removed from V and 5 bases from J, the gap between germline ends came to 26 bases. Germline loops: CDR1 LNHDA, CDR2 SQIVND (reference sequence). CDR3 sequence (DNA): TGTGCCAGTAGCAGGCTGGGGAAGGGAGGCCTGGGGGACGAGCAGTACTTC. This encodes CASSRLGKGGLGDEQYF.

The gene calls are TRBV19 and TRBJ1-1, with D possibly matching TRBD1 (6 bases). This CDR3 has 16 residues. The V gene lost 2 bases and the J gene lost 0 bases, with 13 bases spanning the gap. Germline CDR1 reads LNHDA; CDR2 reads SQIVND (reference sequence). In nucleotides, the CDR3 is TGTGCCAGTAGTATAAGCAGGGGCTCGATGAACACTGAAGCTTTCTTT. Its protein product is CASSISRGSMNTEAFF.

With respect to this clone: Other DNA sequences in this sample translate to the same CDR3. V gene TRBV5-4 combines with J gene TRBJ2-7, with D possibly being TRBD1 (5 bases). V was shortened by 0 bases and J by 6 bases, with 13 bases between the two germline ends. This CDR3 is built from 14 residues. Germline CDR1 reads SGHNT; CDR2 reads YYREEE (reference sequence). The CDR3 nucleotides read TGTGCCAGCAGCTTGGCGGAAGGGGCCTTCGAGCAGTACTTC. It is translated as CASSLAEGAFEQYF.

The V call is TRBV6-1, the J call TRBJ1-2; D may be TRBD1 (6 bases). Trimming left V 6 bases short and J 7 bases short, with 15 bases between. Germline V CDR1 and CDR2: MNHNS, SASEGT. This CDR3 spans 13 amino acids. This chain's CDR3 is CASSGARGGGYTF. In DNA form, the CDR3 reads TGTGCCAGCAGCGGGGCCAGGGGAGGTGGCTACACCTTC.

The chain couples TRBV7-9 to TRBJ2-3; D is unclear. The CDR3 runs 14 residues. Germline V lookup: CDR1 SEHNR, CDR2 FQNEAQ (reference sequence). Trimming took off 2 bases at V and 2 bases at J, with 8 bases between the two ends. CDR3 sequence reads: CASSLFQFTDTQYF. The DNA of the CDR3 is TGTGCCAGCAGCTTATTTCAGTTCACAGATACGCAGTATTTT. Full variable domain (outside the CDR3, taken from reference TRBV7-9 and TRBJ2-3): DTGVSQNPRHKITKRGQNVTFRCDPISEHNRLYWYRQTLGQGPEFLTYFQNEAQLEKSRLLSDRFSAERPKGSFSTLEIQRTEQGDSAMYLCASSLFQFTDTQYFGPGTRLTVL.

The V gene is TRBV6-1, the J gene TRBJ2-1, with D possibly TRBD2 on 5 matching bases. The V gene's germline CDR1 is MNHNS and CDR2 SASEGT. Between the trimmed V and J ends, which lost 3 bases and 3 bases, there was a span of 9 bases. The CDR3 totals 14 residues. CDR3 DNA: TGTGCCAGCAGTGACGGCGGACTCTACAATGAGCAGTTCTTC. Translated, it gives CASSDGGLYNEQFF.

J is TRBJ2-2 and V is TRBV6-6, with TRBD1 matching over 7 bases. Germline V gene lookup returns CDR1 MNHNY and CDR2 SVGAGI (reference sequence). After removal of 7 bases from V and 5 bases from J, the junction contained 7 bases not matched to a gene. CDR3 length: 14 amino acids. CDR3 region: CASKVTGTTGELFF. Written as DNA, the CDR3 is TGTGCCAGCAAAGTGACAGGGACAACCGGGGAGCTGTTTTTT.

The chain employs TRBV7-9 and TRBJ2-1; D is ambiguous. Trimming shortened V by 6 bases and J by 0 bases, and 6 bases separated the two germline ends. Germline V lookup: CDR1 SEHNR, CDR2 FQNEAQ (reference sequence). The CDR3 is made up of 13 amino acids. This CDR3 is CASRLSSYNEQFF. The CDR3, as DNA: TGTGCCAGCAGACTAAGCTCCTACAATGAGCAGTTCTTC.

CDR3 nucleotide sequence: TGTGCCAGCAGCTTATATTCCCAAGAGACCCAGTACTTC. This translates into CASSLYSQETQYF. The chain carries TRBV7-9 and TRBJ2-5, with no clear D. The V end lost 2 bases, the J end lost 1 base, and 5 bases lay between the germline ends. Germline assignment: CDR1 SEHNR and CDR2 FQNEAQ (reference sequence). The length of the CDR3 is 13 residues. Full variable domain (remainder filled in from reference TRBV7-9 and TRBJ2-5): DTGVSQNPRHKITKRGQNVTFRCDPISEHNRLYWYRQTLGQGPEFLTYFQNEAQLEKSRLLSDRFSAERPKGSFSTLEIQRTEQGDSAMYLCASSLYSQETQYFGPGTRLLVL.

This clone was seen a single time. This sequence joins TRBV10-3 and TRBJ2-1; D is possibly TRBD2 (6 bases). Germline CDR1 reads ENHRY; CDR2 reads SYGVKD. The CDR3 contains 13 residues. Trimming cost V 5 bases and J 10 bases, with 15 bases left between them. DNA for the CDR3: TGTGCCATCAGTACGACCGGGGGAATGGAGCAGTTCTTC. It translates to CAISTTGGMEQFF.

The chain combines TRBV5-1 with TRBJ1-1, with no clear D. Looked up from germline, CDR1 is SGHRS and CDR2 is YFSETQ. The germline V and J ends were trimmed by 0 bases and 0 bases, with 12 bases remaining between them. CDR3 length equals 16 residues. The CDR3, as DNA: TGCGCCAGCAGCTTGGGCTCGGCACCGATGAACACTGAAGCTTTCTTT. It yields the protein CASSLGSAPMNTEAFF.

The chain is built from TRBV2 and TRBJ1-2; possible D gene TRBD1, 5 bases. Trimming removed 6 bases from V and 4 bases from J, with 12 bases in between. The CDR3 has 13 residues. The germline V gene has CDR1 SNHLY and CDR2 FYNNEI. The CDR3 sequence is CASSTGSIYGYTF. The CDR3 region has the DNA TGTGCCAGCAGCACAGGCTCCATCTATGGCTACACCTTC.

V usage is TRBV6-4 and J usage is TRBJ2-2; perhaps TRBD2 as D (5 bases). CDR1 MRHNA and CDR2 SNTAGT come from the germline V gene. There are 13 residues in the CDR3. Trimming took off 2 bases at V and 4 bases at J, with 5 bases between the two ends. CDR3 residues: CASSDTSTGELFF. CDR3 nucleotides: TGTGCCAGCAGTGACACTAGCACCGGGGAGCTGTTTTTT.

This clone was seen just once. The chain joins TRBV7-8 to TRBJ1-1; D gene unclear. The CDR3 is 16 residues long. Per the germline V gene, CDR1 is SGHVS and CDR2 is FQNEAQ. Between the trimmed V and J ends, which lost 0 bases and 6 bases, there was a span of 17 bases. The CDR3 loop is CASSLAPAAGSPEAFF. CDR3 nucleotide sequence: TGTGCCAGCAGCTTAGCCCCAGCCGCAGGATCTCCTGAAGCTTTCTTT.

The genes are TRBV18 and TRBJ2-3; TRBD2 might be the D (6 bases). Trimming removed 1 base from V and 6 bases from J, with 23 bases in between. The length of the CDR3 is 18 residues. Germline CDR1 and CDR2: KGHSH and LQKENI. For the CDR3, the DNA is TGTGCCAGCTCACCACGGTTTACGGGAGCCGGGTCGGGGGATACGCAGTATTTT. Amino acid sequence: CASSPRFTGAGSGDTQYF.

V and J are TRBV7-9 and TRBJ1-2; no firm D call. The V end lost 4 bases, the J end lost 4 bases, and 7 bases lay between the germline ends. Germline V CDR1 and CDR2: SEHNR, FQNEAQ (reference sequence). This CDR3 region has 12 residues. The CDR3 region is CASSSDPYGYTF. The CDR3 DNA sequence: TGTGCCAGCAGCTCGGACCCCTATGGCTACACCTTC.

The chain has TRBV21-1 and TRBJ2-7; the D call of TRBD1 is as the table states it, not checked on the DNA. TRBV21-1 is annotated as a pseudogene. The CDR3 sequence is 15 residues long. The CDR3 DNA follows: TGTGCCAGCAGCCTCCGGGACAGGAGCTCCTACGAGCAGTACTTC. Residues: CASSLRDRSSYEQYF.